The rows below give T cell receptor beta chains drawn from one sample of a study of response to subunit inactivated influenza vaccine. Via MiXCR, TCRdb re-called the RT-PCR reads, giving one row per CDR3 protein. Of around 520,000 distinct CDR3 sequences in the sample, about 25% were seen once. The sample here was CD4+ T cells sorted from PBMCs, taken roughly 5 days after vaccination. These receptors all stem from a man aged 45-65 years who received an inactivated influenza vaccine. Both conserved end residues are part of each CDR3. The D gene is left open where the match is weak. Where a row states a size, it is once, few, many or the class of an expanded clone; other rows omit it.

cdr3_length	d_call	j_call	v_call	clone_size	cdr3_nt	cdr3_aa
15	-	TRBJ2-2	TRBV3-1	-	TGTGCCAGCAATCGGCGGACTGATAACACCGGGGAGCTGTTTTTT	CASNRRTDNTGELFF
14	-	TRBJ1-1	TRBV6-2/TRBV6-3	few	TGTGCCAGCAGTTACTCGAGAGGCAGGGATGAAGCTTTCTTT	CASSYSRGRDEAFF
12	-	TRBJ1-2	TRBV28	-	TGTGCCAGCACGGGAACTAACTATGGCTACACCTTC	CASTGTNYGYTF
14	-	TRBJ1-1	TRBV7-2	few	TGTGCCAGCAGCGAATCCGGCAGTCTCCCTGAAGCTTTCTTT	CASSESGSLPEAFF
14	-	TRBJ2-7	TRBV4-3	few	TGCGCCAGCAGCCAAGACTCGGGGCCCTACGAGCAGTACTTC	CASSQDSGPYEQYF
12	-	TRBJ2-5	TRBV20-1	-	TGCAGTGCAGCCCGGACGGGAGAGACCCAGTACTTC	CSAARTGETQYF
17	TRBD2	TRBJ2-2	TRBV6-2/TRBV6-3	-	TGTGCCAGCAGTTACGAAAACGGGGGGGCCGAGACCGGGGAGCTGTTTTTT	CASSYENGGAETGELFF
15	TRBD1	TRBJ1-6	TRBV27	once	TGTGCCAGCAGCACCAGGTACAGGGGTAATTCACCCCTCCACTTT	CASSTRYRGNSPLHF
17	-	TRBJ2-7	TRBV21-1	-	TGTGCCAGCAGCTCCAGTGATTGGTCAGGGGGCTCCTACGAGCAGTACTTC	CASSSSDWSGGSYEQYF
12	-	TRBJ1-5	TRBV29-1	-	TGCAGCGTTAGTCAGGGTGATCAGCCCCAGCATTTT	CSVSQGDQPQHF
12	-	TRBJ2-7	TRBV4-1	-	TGCGCCAGCAGCCAAGAAGGGTACGAGCAGTACTTC	CASSQEGYEQYF
15	TRBD1	TRBJ2-5	TRBV20-1	-	TGCAGTGCTAGAGATTCCAGGGGACAGGGGACGACCCAGTACTTC	CSARDSRGQGTTQYF
11	-	TRBJ2-3	TRBV29-1	-	TGCAGCGTTGCAGTTACAGATACGCAGTATTTT	CSVAVTDTQYF
18	TRBD2	TRBJ2-7	TRBV20-1	few	TGCAGTGCTAGAGTCGGGGGTGGTAGCGGGAGCCTTTCCTACGAGCAGTACTTC	CSARVGGGSGSLSYEQYF
12	-	TRBJ1-1	TRBV29-1	-	TGCAGCGTGAACATGGGGAACACTGAAGCTTTCTTT	CSVNMGNTEAFF
12	-	TRBJ2-7	TRBV5-1	many	TGCGCCAGCAGTTCGACAAGATACGAGCAGTACTTC	CASSSTRYEQYF
15	-	TRBJ2-7	TRBV10-3	few	TGTGCCATCAGTGACCCAATTCGACAATCCTACGAGCAGTACTTC	CAISDPIRQSYEQYF
13	TRBD2	TRBJ2-7	TRBV6-2/TRBV6-3	-	TGTGCCACACAGCGGGAGGCTTTCTACGAGCAGTACTTC	CATQREAFYEQYF
15	-	TRBJ2-1	TRBV7-2	few	TGTGCCAGCAACCAAGGGGCCCGCTCCTACAATGAGCAGTTCTTC	CASNQGARSYNEQFF
15	-	TRBJ2-1	TRBV7-2	-	TGTGCCAGCAGCTTGGTTGCGGGAAAGGACAATGAGCAGTTCTTC	CASSLVAGKDNEQFF
20	-	TRBJ2-6	TRBV29-1	-	TGCAGCGTTGAATCTTTCCTTAAAGAAAAGGGGGGCTCTGGGGCCAACGTCCTGACTTTC	CSVESFLKEKGGSGANVLTF
20	TRBD2	TRBJ2-1	TRBV20-1	-	TGCAGTGCTAGACCTCCCTTGGGGACCCCGGGACTAGCGGATAACAATGAGCAGTTCTTC	CSARPPLGTPGLADNNEQFF
15	TRBD1	TRBJ2-3	TRBV5-1	-	TGCGCCAGCAGCCCGACAGGGGATAACACAGATACGCAGTATTTT	CASSPTGDNTDTQYF
15	-	TRBJ1-1	TRBV29-1	few	TGCAGCGTTGAAGACCTGGACAGAGGAGGCACTGAAGCTTTCTTT	CSVEDLDRGGTEAFF
11	-	TRBJ1-1	TRBV20-1	-	TGCAGTGCTAGTGAAGGTAGTGAAGCTTTCTTT	CSASEGSEAFF
14	-	TRBJ2-3	TRBV6-2/TRBV6-3	few	TGTGCCAGCAGCCGGACTCTGCCTAGAGATACGCAGTATTTT	CASSRTLPRDTQYF
15	-	TRBJ2-3	TRBV10-3	-	TGTGCCTTCGTGCTACTACTGCGGGACACAGATACGCAGTATTTT	CAFVLLLRDTDTQYF
15	-	TRBJ2-3	TRBV6-2/TRBV6-3	-	TGTGCCAGCAGTTCGGCGCTCAGGGTGCAGGGTACGCAGTATTTT	CASSSALRVQGTQYF
15	-	TRBJ2-1	TRBV7-9	-	TGTGCCAGCAGCAAACAACGGGACACCTACAATGAGCAGTTCTTC	CASSKQRDTYNEQFF
15	TRBD2	TRBJ2-1	TRBV11-1	-	TGTGCCAGCAGCTCCGGGACTAGCCCCTACAATGAGCAGTTCTTC	CASSSGTSPYNEQFF
15	-	TRBJ1-6	TRBV5-6	-	TGTGCCAGCAGCTTGGAAGGAATTCTAGCTTCACCCCTCCACTTT	CASSLEGILASPLHF
11	-	TRBJ2-5	TRBV28	few	TGTGCCAGCAGTTTATACGAGACCCAGTACTTC	CASSLYETQYF
16	-	TRBJ2-1	TRBV7-2	-	TGTGCCAGCAGCTACCAACACCGGGGGTCAGCGGGTGAGCAGTTCTTC	CASSYQHRGSAGEQFF
14	-	TRBJ2-3	TRBV11-2	few	TGTGCCAGCAGCTACCGGGATCGCACAGATACGCAGTATTTT	CASSYRDRTDTQYF
16	TRBD1	TRBJ2-2	TRBV5-1	-	TGCGCCAGCAGCCAGACAGGGGGAGGTGCGACCGGGGAGCTGTTTTTT	CASSQTGGGATGELFF
15	TRBD1	TRBJ1-6	TRBV14	few	TGTGCCAGCAGCCAGGGACAGCGCTATAATTCACCCCTCCACTTT	CASSQGQRYNSPLHF
13	TRBD1	TRBJ2-7	TRBV10-3	few	TGTGCCACTAATCGGGACAGGGGTTACGAGCAGTACTTC	CATNRDRGYEQYF
13	-	TRBJ1-4	TRBV29-1	few	TGCAGCGTCCGTAACAGGGTGGACGAAAAACTGTTTTTT	CSVRNRVDEKLFF
12	-	TRBJ2-7	TRBV28	few	TGTGCCACCCAACGGACGGTTTACGAGCAGTACTTC	CATQRTVYEQYF
14	-	TRBJ1-4	TRBV12-3/TRBV12-4	few	TGTGCCAGCAGACTGTCCCATTCTGGTGAAAAACTGTTTTTT	CASRLSHSGEKLFF
15	TRBD1	TRBJ1-1	TRBV30	few	TGTGCCTGGAGTCCTCTCGTCAGGGGGGGCACTGAAGCTTTCTTT	CAWSPLVRGGTEAFF
14	-	TRBJ2-7	TRBV5-6	-	TGTGCCAGCAGCTTGGTGGCGGGTGTATACGAGCAGTACTTC	CASSLVAGVYEQYF
13	TRBD2	TRBJ2-1	TRBV29-1	few	TGCAGCGTGAGGGACCTAGCGGACTCGTCGCAGTTCTTC	CSVRDLADSSQFF
12	-	TRBJ1-4	TRBV4-3	-	TGCGCCAGCAGTCGCAAGGGGGAAAAACTGTTTTTT	CASSRKGEKLFF
15	-	TRBJ2-5	TRBV24-1	few	TGTGCCACCAGTGATTCCCAGGCTGGGGTCAAGACCCAGTACTTC	CATSDSQAGVKTQYF
15	TRBD2	TRBJ2-3	TRBV20-1	-	TGCAGTGCTAGCCTGGCGGGGGGCCGTTCAGATACGCAGTATTTT	CSASLAGGRSDTQYF
16	-	TRBJ2-1	TRBV5-6	few	TGTGCCAGCAGCGGGATACCCGACGGGGTGAGGAATGAGCAGTTCTTC	CASSGIPDGVRNEQFF
16	-	TRBJ1-6	TRBV20-1	-	TGCAGTGCTAGAGCCCGCATGTCGGGCAATAATTCACCCCTCCACTTT	CSARARMSGNNSPLHF
14	-	TRBJ1-2	TRBV11-2	-	TGTGCCAGCAGCTTAGATGCGGTTTTCTATGGCTACACCTTC	CASSLDAVFYGYTF
15	-	TRBJ1-6	TRBV11-2	-	TGTGCCAGCAGCCTCGACAGGTCCGATAATTCACCCCTCCACTTT	CASSLDRSDNSPLHF
17	TRBD2	TRBJ2-1	TRBV28	-	TGTGCCAGCAGGGCTACTCCGGGACTAGCTCTCTACAATGAGCAGTTCTTC	CASRATPGLALYNEQFF